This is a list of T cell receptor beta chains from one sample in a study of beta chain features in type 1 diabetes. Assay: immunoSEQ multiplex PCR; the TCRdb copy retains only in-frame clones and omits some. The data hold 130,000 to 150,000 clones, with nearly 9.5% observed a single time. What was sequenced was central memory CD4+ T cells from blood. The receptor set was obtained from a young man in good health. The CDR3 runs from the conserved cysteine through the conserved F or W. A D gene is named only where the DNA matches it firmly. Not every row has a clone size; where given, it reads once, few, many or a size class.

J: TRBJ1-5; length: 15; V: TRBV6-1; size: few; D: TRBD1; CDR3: CASSEMTGGNQPQHF; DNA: TGTGCCAGCAGTGAAATGACAGGGGGGAATCAGCCCCAGCATTTT
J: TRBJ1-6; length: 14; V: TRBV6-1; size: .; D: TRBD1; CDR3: CASTGTDYNSPLHF; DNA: TGTGCCAGCACCGGGACAGACTATAATTCACCCCTCCACTTT
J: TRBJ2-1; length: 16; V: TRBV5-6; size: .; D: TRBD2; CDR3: CASSGGTTYLNNEQFF; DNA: TGTGCCAGCAGCGGGGGGACTACCTACCTCAACAATGAGCAGTTCTTC
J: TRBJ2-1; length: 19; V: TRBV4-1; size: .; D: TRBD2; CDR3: CASSQLISRGDRSYNEQFF; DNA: TGCGCCAGCAGCCAACTAATCTCGCGGGGGGATAGGTCCTACAATGAGCAGTTCTTC
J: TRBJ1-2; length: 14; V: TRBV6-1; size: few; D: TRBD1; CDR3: CASSERQGLDGYTF; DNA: TGTGCCAGCAGTGAAAGACAGGGATTGGATGGCTACACCTTC
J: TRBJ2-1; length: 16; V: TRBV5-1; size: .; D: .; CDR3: CASSPEGVLPRNEQFF; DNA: TGCGCCAGCAGCCCAGAGGGGGTCCTCCCTAGAAATGAGCAGTTCTTC
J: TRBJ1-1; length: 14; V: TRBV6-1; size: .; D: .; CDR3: CASSDRQVGSEAFF; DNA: TGTGCCAGCAGTGATCGACAGGTTGGGTCTGAAGCTTTCTTT
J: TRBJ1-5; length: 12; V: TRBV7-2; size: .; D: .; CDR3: CASSFNNQPQHF; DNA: TGTGCCAGCAGCTTTAACAATCAGCCCCAGCATTTT
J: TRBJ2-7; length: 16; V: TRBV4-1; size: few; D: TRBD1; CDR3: CASSQEGGQGVREQYF; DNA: TGCGCCAGCAGCCAAGAAGGGGGACAGGGTGTGCGAGAGCAGTACTTC
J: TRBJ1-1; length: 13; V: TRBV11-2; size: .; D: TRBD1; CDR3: CASSLRTGPEAFF; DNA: TGTGCCAGCAGCTTGAGGACAGGGCCCGAAGCTTTCTTT
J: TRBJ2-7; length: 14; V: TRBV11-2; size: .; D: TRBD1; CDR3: CASSLAGQAYEQYF; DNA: TGTGCCAGCAGCTTAGCAGGACAGGCCTACGAGCAGTACTTC
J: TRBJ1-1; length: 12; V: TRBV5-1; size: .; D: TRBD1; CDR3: CASSLDRGVAFF; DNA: TGCGCCAGCAGCTTGGACAGGGGAGTAGCTTTCTTT
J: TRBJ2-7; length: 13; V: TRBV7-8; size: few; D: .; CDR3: CASSLGESYEQYF; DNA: TGTGCCAGCAGCTTAGGGGAGTCCTACGAGCAGTACTTC
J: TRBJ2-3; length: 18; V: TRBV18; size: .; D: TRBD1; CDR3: CASSPAPLGTGPRDTQYF; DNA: TGTGCCAGCTCACCCGCTCCCTTAGGGACAGGGCCCCGAGATACGCAGTATTTT
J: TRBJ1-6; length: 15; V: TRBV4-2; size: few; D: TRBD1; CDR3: CASSHPGQGNSPLHF; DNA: TGTGCCAGCAGCCACCCGGGACAGGGGAATTCACCCCTCCACTTT
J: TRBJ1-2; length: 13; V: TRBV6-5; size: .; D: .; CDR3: CASSSGQNYGYTF; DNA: TGTGCCAGCAGTTCAGGACAGAACTATGGCTACACCTTC
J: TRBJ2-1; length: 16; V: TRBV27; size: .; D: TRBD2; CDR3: CASSYKERGGYNEQFF; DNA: TGTGCCAGCAGTTACAAAGAGCGGGGGGGTTACAATGAGCAGTTCTTC
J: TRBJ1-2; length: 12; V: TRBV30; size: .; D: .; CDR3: CAWSPTTDGYTF; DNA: TGTGCCTGGAGCCCCACGACAGATGGCTACACCTTC
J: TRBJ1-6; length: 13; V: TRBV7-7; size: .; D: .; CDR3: CASSFQGNSPLHF; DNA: TGTGCCAGCAGCTTCCAGGGGAATTCACCCCTCCACTTT
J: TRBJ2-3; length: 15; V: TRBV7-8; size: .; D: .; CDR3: CASSPRDRSTDTQYF; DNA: TGTGCCAGCAGCCCCCGAGACAGAAGCACAGATACGCAGTATTTT
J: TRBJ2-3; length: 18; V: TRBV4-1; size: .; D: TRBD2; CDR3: CASSHRISAGGSTDTQYF; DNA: TGCGCCAGCAGCCATCGTATATCAGCGGGGGGAAGCACAGATACGCAGTATTTT
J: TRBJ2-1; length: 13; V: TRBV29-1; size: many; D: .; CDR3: CSASMTAGNEQFF; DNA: TGCAGCGCATCGATGACAGCTGGCAATGAGCAGTTCTTC
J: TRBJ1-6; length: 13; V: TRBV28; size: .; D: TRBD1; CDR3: CADGGGQNSPLHF; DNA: TGTGCCGACGGAGGGGGCCAAAATTCACCCCTCCACTTT
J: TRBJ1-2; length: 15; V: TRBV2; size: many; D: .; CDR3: CASSEIDRTMAGYTF; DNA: TGTGCCAGCAGTGAGATTGACAGAACTATGGCTGGCTACACCTTC
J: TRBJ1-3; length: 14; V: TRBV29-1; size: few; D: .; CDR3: CSAIRQKSGNTIYF; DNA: TGCAGCGCGATTCGACAGAAAAGTGGAAACACCATATATTTT
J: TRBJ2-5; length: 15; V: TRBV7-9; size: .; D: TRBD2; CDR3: CASSVTSGYQETQYF; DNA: TGTGCCAGCAGCGTGACTAGCGGTTACCAAGAGACCCAGTACTTC
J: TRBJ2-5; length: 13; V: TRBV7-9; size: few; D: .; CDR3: CASSLRGRETQYF; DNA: TGTGCCAGCAGCTTAAGAGGGCGAGAGACCCAGTACTTC
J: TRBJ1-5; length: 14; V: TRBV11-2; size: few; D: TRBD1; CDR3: CASSFGQGSQPQHF; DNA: TGTGCCAGCAGCTTTGGACAGGGAAGTCAGCCCCAGCATTTT
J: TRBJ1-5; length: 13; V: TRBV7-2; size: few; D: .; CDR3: CASSLAQNQPQHF; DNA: TGTGCCAGCAGCTTAGCTCAGAATCAGCCCCAGCATTTT
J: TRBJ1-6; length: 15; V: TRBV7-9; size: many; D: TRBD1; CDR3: CASSWGTGSNSPLHF; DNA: TGTGCCAGCAGCTGGGGGACAGGGAGTAATTCACCCCTCCACTTT
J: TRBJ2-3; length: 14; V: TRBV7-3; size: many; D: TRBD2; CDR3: CASSSGLGVDTQYF; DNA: TGTGCCAGCAGTTCGGGACTAGGTGTAGATACGCAGTATTTT
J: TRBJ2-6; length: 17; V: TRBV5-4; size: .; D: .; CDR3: CASSSSITGSGANVLTF; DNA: TGTGCCAGCAGCTCGTCGATAACAGGGTCTGGGGCCAACGTCCTGACTTTC
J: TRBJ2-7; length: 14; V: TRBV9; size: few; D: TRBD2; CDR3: CASSVNSGAYEQYF; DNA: TGTGCCAGCAGCGTCAATAGCGGGGCTTACGAGCAGTACTTC
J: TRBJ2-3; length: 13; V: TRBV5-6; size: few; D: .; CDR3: CASSTGLTDTQYF; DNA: TGTGCCAGCAGCACGGGGTTGACAGATACGCAGTATTTT
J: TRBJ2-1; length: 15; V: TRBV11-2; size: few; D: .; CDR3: CASRDGGAADNEQFF; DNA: TGTGCCAGCAGGGATGGGGGGGCCGCCGACAATGAGCAGTTCTTC
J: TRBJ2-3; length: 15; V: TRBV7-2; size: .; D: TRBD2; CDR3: CASSIAGAGTDTQYF; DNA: TGTGCCAGCAGCATAGCGGGGGCCGGCACAGATACGCAGTATTTT
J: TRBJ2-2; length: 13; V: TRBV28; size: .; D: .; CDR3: CASSSPLTGELFF; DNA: TGTGCCAGCAGCTCCCCCCTTACCGGGGAGCTGTTTTTT
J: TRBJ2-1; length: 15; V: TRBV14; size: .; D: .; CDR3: CASSQTRVAYNEQFF; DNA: TGTGCCAGCAGCCAGACTAGAGTGGCCTACAATGAGCAGTTCTTC
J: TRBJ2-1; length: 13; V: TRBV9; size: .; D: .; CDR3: CASSAGLDNEQFF; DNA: TGTGCCAGCAGCGCGGGACTGGACAATGAGCAGTTCTTC
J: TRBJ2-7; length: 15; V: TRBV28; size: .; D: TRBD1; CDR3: CASSLGGTGREDQYF; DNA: TGTGCCAGCAGTTTAGGCGGGACAGGAAGGGAGGACCAGTACTTC
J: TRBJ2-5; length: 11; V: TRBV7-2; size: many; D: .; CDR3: CASSQWETQYF; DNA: TGTGCCAGCAGCCAGTGGGAGACCCAGTACTTC
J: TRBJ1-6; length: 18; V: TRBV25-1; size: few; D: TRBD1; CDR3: CASSERWTGGWDNSPLHF; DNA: TGTGCCAGCAGTGAACGATGGACAGGGGGCTGGGATAATTCACCCCTCCACTTT
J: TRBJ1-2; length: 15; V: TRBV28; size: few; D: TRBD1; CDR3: CASSLQTGVNYGYTF; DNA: TGTGCCAGCAGTTTACAAACAGGGGTGAACTATGGCTACACCTTC
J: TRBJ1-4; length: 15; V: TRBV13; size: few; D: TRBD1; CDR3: CASSLKTGVSEKLFF; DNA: TGTGCCAGCAGTCTCAAAACAGGGGTTTCTGAAAAACTGTTTTTT
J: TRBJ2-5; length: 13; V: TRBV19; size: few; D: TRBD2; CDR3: CASSGTSGETRYF; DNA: TGTGCCAGTAGCGGGACTAGCGGGGAGACCCGGTACTTC
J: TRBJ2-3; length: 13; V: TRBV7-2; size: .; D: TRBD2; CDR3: CASTPGGGDTQYF; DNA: TGTGCCAGCACTCCGGGGGGGGGAGATACGCAGTATTTT
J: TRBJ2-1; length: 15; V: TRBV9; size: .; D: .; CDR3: CASSVLETRGNEQFF; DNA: TGTGCCAGCAGCGTTCTCGAGACTAGGGGCAATGAGCAGTTCTTC
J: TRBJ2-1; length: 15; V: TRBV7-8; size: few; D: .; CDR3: CASSLGTPFYNEQFF; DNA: TGTGCCAGCAGCCTAGGGACTCCTTTCTACAATGAGCAGTTCTTC